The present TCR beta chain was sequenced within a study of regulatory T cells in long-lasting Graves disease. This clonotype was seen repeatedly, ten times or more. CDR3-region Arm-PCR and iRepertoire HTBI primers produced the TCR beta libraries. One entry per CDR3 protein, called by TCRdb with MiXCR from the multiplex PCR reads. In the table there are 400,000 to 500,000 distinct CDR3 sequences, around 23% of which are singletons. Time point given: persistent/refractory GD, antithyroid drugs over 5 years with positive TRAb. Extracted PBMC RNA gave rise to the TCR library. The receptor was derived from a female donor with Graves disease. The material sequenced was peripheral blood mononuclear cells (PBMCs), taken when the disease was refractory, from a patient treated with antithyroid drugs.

CDR3 in amino acids: CASSPLTGQETQYF. The CDR3 region has the DNA TGTGCCAGCTCACCATTGACGGGACAAGAGACCCAGTACTTC. The chain carries TRBV18 and TRBJ2-5; D is perhaps TRBD2 (5 bases). The V and J ends lost 2 bases and 2 bases respectively, with 9 bases between them. From germline, CDR1 is KGHSH and CDR2 LQKENI. This CDR3 has 14 residues.